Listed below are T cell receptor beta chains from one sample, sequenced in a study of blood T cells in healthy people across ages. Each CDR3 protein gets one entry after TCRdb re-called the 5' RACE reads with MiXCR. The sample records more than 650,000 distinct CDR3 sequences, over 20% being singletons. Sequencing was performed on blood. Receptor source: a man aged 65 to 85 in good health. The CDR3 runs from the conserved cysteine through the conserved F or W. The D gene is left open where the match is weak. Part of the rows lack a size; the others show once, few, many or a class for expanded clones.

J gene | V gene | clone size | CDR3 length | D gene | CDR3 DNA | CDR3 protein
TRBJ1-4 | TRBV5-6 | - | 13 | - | TGTGCCAGCAGCAGGGGACACGGTGAAAAACTGTTTTTT | CASSRGHGEKLFF
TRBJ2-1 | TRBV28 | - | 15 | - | TGTGCCAGCAGTTTATGGCGGACTCGGGTGGGCGAGCAGTTCTTC | CASSLWRTRVGEQFF
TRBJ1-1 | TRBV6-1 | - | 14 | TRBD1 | TGTGCCAGCAGTGCGCAAACAGGGGGCACTGAAGCTTCCTTT | CASSAQTGGTEASF
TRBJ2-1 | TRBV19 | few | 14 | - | TGTGCCAGTAAGCGGTCAGGGGCTAACAATGAGCAGTTCTTC | CASKRSGANNEQFF
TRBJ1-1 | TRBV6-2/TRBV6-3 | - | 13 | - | TGTGCCAGCAGGGTAACAGGTCACACTGAAGCTTTCTTT | CASRVTGHTEAFF
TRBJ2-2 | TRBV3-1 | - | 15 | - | TGTGCCAGCAGCCCGCGGACGGACCCCACCGGGGAGCTGTTTTTT | CASSPRTDPTGELFF
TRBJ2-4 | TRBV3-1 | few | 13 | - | TGTGCCAGCAGCCCTCCCTCGGAAAACATTCAGTACTTC | CASSPPSENIQYF
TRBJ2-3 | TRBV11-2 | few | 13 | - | TGTGCCAGCAGCTTCGGAAACACAGATGCGCAGTATTTT | CASSFGNTDAQYF
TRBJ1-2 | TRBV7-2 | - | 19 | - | TGTGCCAGCAGCCCCGCTTTAGGGGGGCGTAAAGATTCTAACTATGGCTACACCTTC | CASSPALGGRKDSNYGYTF
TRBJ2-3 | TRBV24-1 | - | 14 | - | TGTGCCACCAGTGAACAGGTTAGCACAGATACGCAGTATTTT | CATSEQVSTDTQYF
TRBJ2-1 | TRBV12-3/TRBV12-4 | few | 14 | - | TGTGCCAGCAGTTCAACAATCTCCTACAATGAGCAGTTCTTC | CASSSTISYNEQFF
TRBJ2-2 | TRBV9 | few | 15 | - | TGTGCCAGCAGCGCGGCCGGGAAAGTCGCCGGGGAGCTGTTTTTT | CASSAAGKVAGELFF
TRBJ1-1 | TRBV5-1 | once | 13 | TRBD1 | TGCGCCAGCAGGCTTGACAGGGGGCTGGAGGCTTTCTTT | CASRLDRGLEAFF
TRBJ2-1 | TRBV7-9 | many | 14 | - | TGTGCCAGCAGCGCCCGAACAGCCTACAATGAGCAGTTCTTC | CASSARTAYNEQFF
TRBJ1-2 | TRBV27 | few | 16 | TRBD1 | TGTGCCAGCAGTACACGGGACAGGGGGTATCTCGGTGGCTACACCTTC | CASSTRDRGYLGGYTF
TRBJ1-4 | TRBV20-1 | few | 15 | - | TGCAGTGCTGGGGATGGGCGGGGCTCGGGTGAAAAACTGTTTTTT | CSAGDGRGSGEKLFF
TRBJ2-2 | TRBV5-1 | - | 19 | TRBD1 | TGCGCCAGCAGCTTGAGAAGGACAGGGGCCCCCTCGAACACCGGGGAGCTGTTTTTT | CASSLRRTGAPSNTGELFF
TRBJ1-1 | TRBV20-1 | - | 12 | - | TGCAGTGCTAGATGGGAAGCCACTGAAGCTTTCTTT | CSARWEATEAFF
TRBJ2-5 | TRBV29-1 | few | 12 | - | TGCAGCCTTCGGACAGCCCGAGAGACCCAGTACTTC | CSLRTARETQYF
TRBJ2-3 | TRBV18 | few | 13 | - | TGTGCCAGCTCTCGGTCTTTCACAGATACGCAGTATTTT | CASSRSFTDTQYF
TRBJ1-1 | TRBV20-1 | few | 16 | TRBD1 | TGCAGTGCTAGGAGTGGACAGGGGGCGCCGGGAACTGAAGCTTTCTTT | CSARSGQGAPGTEAFF
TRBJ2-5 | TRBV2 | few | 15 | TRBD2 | TGTGCCAGCAGCCCATCCAGGACTAGCGAAGAGACCCAGTACTTC | CASSPSRTSEETQYF
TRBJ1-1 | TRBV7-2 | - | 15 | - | TGTGCCAGCAGCTTACGCTTAACCGAGAACACTGAAGCTTTCTTT | CASSLRLTENTEAFF
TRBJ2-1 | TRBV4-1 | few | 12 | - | TGCGCCAGCAGCCAAGAGAACGGACGCCAGTTCTTC | CASSQENGRQFF
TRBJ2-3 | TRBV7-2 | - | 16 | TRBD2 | TGTGCCAGCAGCCTGACGCGGACTAGCGGGAGAGATACGCAGTATTTT | CASSLTRTSGRDTQYF
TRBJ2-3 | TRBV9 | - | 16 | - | TGTGCCAGCGCAAAGGGACTTCTCGAAGTAACAGATACGCAGTATTTT | CASAKGLLEVTDTQYF
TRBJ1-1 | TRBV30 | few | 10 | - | TGTGCCTGGAGTCAGGGGACGGCTTTCTTT | CAWSQGTAFF
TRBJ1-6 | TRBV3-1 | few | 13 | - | TGTGCCAGCAGCCAGACAGGAGATTCACCCCTCCACTTT | CASSQTGDSPLHF
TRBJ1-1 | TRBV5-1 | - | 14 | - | TGCGCCAGCAGCCCCTTTCCCGGCCACACTGAAGCTTTCTTT | CASSPFPGHTEAFF
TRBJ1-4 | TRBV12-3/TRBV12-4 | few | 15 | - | TGTGCCAGCAGGCCCCCCTCAGCAACTAATGAAAAACTGTTTTTT | CASRPPSATNEKLFF
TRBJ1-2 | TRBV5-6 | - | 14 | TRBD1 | TGTGCCAGCAGCACCCTGGACAGGAACTATGGCTACACCTTC | CASSTLDRNYGYTF
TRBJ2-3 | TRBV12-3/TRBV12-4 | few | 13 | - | TGTGCCAGCAGGCCGATACTGACAGATACGCAGTATTTT | CASRPILTDTQYF
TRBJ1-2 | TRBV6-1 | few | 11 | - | TGTGCCAGCGGCTGGGACTATGGCTACACCTTC | CASGWDYGYTF
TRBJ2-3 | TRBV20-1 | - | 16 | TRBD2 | TGCAGTGCTAAAAGCACCGGGACTATCGACACAGATACGCAGTATTTT | CSAKSTGTIDTDTQYF
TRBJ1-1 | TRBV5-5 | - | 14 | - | TGTGCCAGCAGCTTGGAGTCGGCGATGCCTGAAGCTTTCTTT | CASSLESAMPEAFF
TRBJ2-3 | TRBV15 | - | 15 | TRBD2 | TGTGCCACCAGCAGGCTAGCGGGAGATTTAGATACGCAGTATTTT | CATSRLAGDLDTQYF
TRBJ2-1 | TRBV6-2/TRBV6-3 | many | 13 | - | TGTGCCAGCAGCTCCGGGACTCGGGGTGAGCAGTTCTTC | CASSSGTRGEQFF
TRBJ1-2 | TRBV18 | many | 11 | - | TGTGCCAGCAGTCCAGGGGATGGCTACACCTTC | CASSPGDGYTF
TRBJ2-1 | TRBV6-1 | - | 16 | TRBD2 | TGTGCCAGCAACTACTTGATAGCGGGGGGTTACAATGAGCAGTTCTTC | CASNYLIAGGYNEQFF
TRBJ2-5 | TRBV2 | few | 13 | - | TGTGCCAGCAGTGACAGGGACCAAGAGACCCAGTACTTC | CASSDRDQETQYF
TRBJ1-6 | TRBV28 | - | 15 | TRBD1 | TGTGCCAGTGCTCCAACGGGACAGGGGGCTGGAGCCCTCCACTTT | CASAPTGQGAGALHF
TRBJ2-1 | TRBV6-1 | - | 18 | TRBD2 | TGTGCCAGCAGTCCCCGACTAGCGGGAGGGGGTACCTACAATGAGCAGTTCTTC | CASSPRLAGGGTYNEQFF
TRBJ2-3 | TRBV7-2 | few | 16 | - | TGTGCCAGCAGCTCCCCTGGAGTCCGAGTCACAGATACGCAGTATTTT | CASSSPGVRVTDTQYF
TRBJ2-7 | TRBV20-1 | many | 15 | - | TGCAGTGCTAGAGATCGGGCTATAATGACCTACGAGCAGTACTTC | CSARDRAIMTYEQYF
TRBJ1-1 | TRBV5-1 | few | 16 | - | TGCGCCAGCAGCACCCGCCCGACAGGCATGAACACTGAAGCCTTCTTT | CASSTRPTGMNTEAFF
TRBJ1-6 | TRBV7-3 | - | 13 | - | TGTGCCAGCAGCTTTCAGCCCGATTCACCCCTCCACTTT | CASSFQPDSPLHF
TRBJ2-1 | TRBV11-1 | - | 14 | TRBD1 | TGTGCCAGCAGCGCCGGGACAGGGGGCCTTGAGCAGTTCTTC | CASSAGTGGLEQFF
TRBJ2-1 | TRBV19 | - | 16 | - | TGTGCCAGTAGTGGGCGAACTAGGGGGGCCTACAATGAGCAGTTTTTC | CASSGRTRGAYNEQFF
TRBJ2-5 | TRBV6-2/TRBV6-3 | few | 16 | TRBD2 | TGTGCCAGCAGTTACTCGCGCAGCGGGAGGGGAGAGACCCAGTACTTC | CASSYSRSGRGETQYF
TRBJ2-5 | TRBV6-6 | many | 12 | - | TGTGCCAGCAAGTCGAACCAAGAGACCCAGTACTTC | CASKSNQETQYF
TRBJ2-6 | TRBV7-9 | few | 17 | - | TGTGCCAGCAGCTTAGGAGGCAGCGCCCCTGGGGCCAACGTCCTGACTTTC | CASSLGGSAPGANVLTF
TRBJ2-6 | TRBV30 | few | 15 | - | TGTGCCTGGAGCTTGGGAGGCTCTGGGGCCAACGTCCTGACTTTC | CAWSLGGSGANVLTF